The 30 T cell receptor beta chains reported below all come from one sample, sequenced in a study of response to subunit inactivated influenza vaccine. TCRdb re-called the RT-PCR reads through MiXCR, storing one row per CDR3 protein. The sample lists over 400,000 distinct CDR3 sequences; 10% to 11% were seen once. Sequenced here: PBMCs from blood, sampled roughly 6 weeks after vaccination. The receptors come from a man aged 50 or older who received an inactivated influenza vaccine.

The chain links TRBV12-3 or TRBV12-4 to TRBJ2-6; D ambiguous. The V and J ends lost 7 bases and 4 bases respectively, with 8 bases between them. The CDR3 totals 13 residues. In DNA, the CDR3 is TGTGCCAGCAAGACGGGCGGGGCCAACGTCCTGACTTTC. It is translated as CASKTGGANVLTF.

This clonotype showed up just a few times. The chain links TRBV5-1 to TRBJ1-2; TRBD1 aligns across 9 bases. V lost 4 bases, J lost 6 bases, and 10 bases stayed unmatched. This CDR3 spans 15 amino acids. Germline values: CDR1 SGHRS, CDR2 YFSETQ. The CDR3 nucleotides read TGCGCCAGCAGCGGCGTCCTGACAGGGGGAGATGGCTACACCTTC. This sequence encodes CASSGVLTGGDGYTF.

The V and J genes are TRBV28 and TRBJ2-4, with D possibly matching TRBD1 (5 bases). Trimming removed 8 bases at V and 4 bases at J, with 15 bases between. The germline V gene encodes CDR1 MDHEN and CDR2 SYDVKM. This CDR3 contains 14 residues. CDR3 region: CASSIGAEKNIQYF. The CDR3 DNA reads TGTGCCAGCTCCATAGGGGCAGAAAAAAACATTCAGTACTTC.

In its sample, this clonotype was seen many times. V and J are TRBV5-6 and TRBJ2-5; weak D call: TRBD2 (6 bases). This CDR3 has 17 amino acids. V was shortened by 4 bases and J by 1 base, with 20 bases between the two germline ends. Germline V CDR1 and CDR2: SGHDT, YYEEEE. This CDR3 reads CASSHDYAGPTQETQYF. DNA of the CDR3: TGTGCCAGCAGCCATGACTACGCGGGACCTACCCAAGAGACCCAGTACTTC.

This clonotype was observed a few times. The chain links TRBV7-2 to TRBJ2-2; perhaps D is TRBD1 or TRBD2 (6 bases each). V gave up 1 base and J gave up 5 bases, with 8 bases separating them. Germline V CDR1 and CDR2: SGHTA, FQGNSA. CDR3 length: 14 amino acids. CDR3 region: CASSLGGATGELFF. The CDR3 DNA is TGTGCCAGCAGCTTAGGGGGGGCAACCGGGGAGCTGTTTTTT.

This clonotype was counted only a few times. This chain connects TRBV20-1 to TRBJ2-2; 14 bases match TRBD2. The CDR3 covers 14 residues. Losses at the gene ends were 5 bases for V and 5 bases for J; bases not matched to a gene: 1. Germline CDR1 DFQATT, CDR2 SNEGSKA (reference sequence). The CDR3 nucleotides read TGCAGTGCTCGACTAGCGGGAGGGACCGGGGAGCTGTTTTTT. As protein: CSARLAGGTGELFF.

This clonotype was recorded many times. The chain employs TRBV29-1 and TRBJ2-1; 9 positions agree with TRBD2. The CDR3 is 14 residues long. CDR1 and CDR2 (germline): SQVTM, ANQGSEA. The V segment lost 1 base and the J segment 4 bases; nucleotides outside the gene matches: 2. Here the CDR3 reads CSVEGLAAYNEQFF. The DNA for the CDR3 is TGCAGCGTTGAAGGACTAGCGGCGTACAATGAGCAGTTCTTC.

The rearrangement links TRBV7-2 to TRBJ1-5, with a possible D match to TRBD1 (5 bases). The CDR3 extends over 15 amino acids. Trimming shortened V by 8 bases and J by 1 base, and 15 bases separated the two germline ends. Germline values: CDR1 SGHTA, CDR2 FQGNSA. The DNA of the CDR3 is TGTGCCAGCGCTGGGGGGTTGTTGAGCAATCAGCCCCAGCATTTT. This codes for CASAGGLLSNQPQHF.

This clonotype was observed a handful of times. The rearrangement links TRBV29-1 to TRBJ1-3, with no clear D. The germline gives CDR1 SQVTM, CDR2 ANQGSEA. This CDR3 is built from 15 residues. Trimming shortened V by 6 bases and J by 0 bases, and 15 bases separated the two germline ends. The CDR3 DNA is TGCAGCGTGAAACTTGGGCGTATCTCTGGAAACACCATATATTTT. Protein product: CSVKLGRISGNTIYF. The full variable domain, rest sourced from reference TRBV29-1 and TRBJ1-3, is SAVISQKPSRDICQRGTSLTIQCQVDSQVTMMFWYRQQPGQSLTLIATANQGSEATYESGFVIDKFPISRPNLTFSTLTVSNMSPEDSSIYLCSVKLGRISGNTIYFGEGSWLTVV.

There are many counts of this clonotype. The chain has TRBV20-1 and TRBJ2-1; D might be TRBD1 (5 bases). Per germline, CDR1 DFQATT and CDR2 SNEGSKA (reference sequence). The CDR3 has 14 amino acids. Trimming stripped 3 bases from V and 7 bases from J, with 16 bases between. CDR3 sequence reads: CSASPQGSWNEQFF. In DNA form, the CDR3 reads TGCAGTGCTAGCCCGCAGGGTAGTTGGAATGAGCAGTTCTTC.

In its sample, this clonotype was seen many times. The V call is TRBV20-1, the J call TRBJ1-1; 7 bases fit TRBD1. V lost 3 bases to trimming and J lost 5 bases; unmatched junction nucleotides: 3. Germline CDR1 is DFQATT and CDR2 is SNEGSKA (reference sequence). The CDR3 length is 12 residues. CDR3: CSARAGGTEAFF. In nucleotides, the CDR3 is TGCAGTGCTAGGGCAGGGGGGACTGAAGCTTTCTTT.

This clonotype was recorded at least ten times. J is TRBJ2-5 and V is TRBV5-1; D is possibly TRBD2 (5 bases). CDR3 length: 14 amino acids. V was pared by 0 bases and J by 4 bases, with 10 bases between. Germline lookup yields CDR1 SGHRS and CDR2 YFSETQ. CDR3 loop: CASSLARDGETQYF. Here the CDR3 DNA reads TGCGCCAGCAGCTTGGCCCGGGATGGAGAGACCCAGTACTTC.

This clonotype has just a few counts. The V gene is TRBV5-5, the J gene TRBJ2-5; D possibly matches TRBD1 or TRBD2 (6 bases each). The CDR3 extends over 15 amino acids. Trimming cost V 0 bases and J 4 bases, with 13 bases left between them. The germline V gene has CDR1 SGHKS and CDR2 YYEKEE (reference sequence). This CDR3 is CASSLALGGAETQYF. In nucleotides, the CDR3 is TGTGCCAGCAGCTTGGCGTTGGGGGGCGCAGAGACCCAGTACTTC.

This clonotype was seen repeatedly, ten times or more. This sequence joins TRBV29-1 and TRBJ1-1; D is undetermined. The germline gives CDR1 SQVTM, CDR2 ANQGSEA. V shed 6 bases and J shed 1 base, with 12 bases lying between them. The CDR3 covers 13 residues. The CDR3 DNA sequence: TGCAGCGTCGCTATAAGCCAGAACACTGAAGCTTTCTTT. This gives the protein CSVAISQNTEAFF.

This clonotype was detected only a few times. The rearrangement joins TRBV28 to TRBJ2-3; possible D gene TRBD2, 6 bases. CDR1 is MDHEN and CDR2 is SYDVKM in the germline V gene. CDR3 length: 14 amino acids. Between the trimmed V and J ends, which lost 5 bases and 6 bases, there was a span of 15 bases. This chain's CDR3 is CASSPDGSGDTQYF. The CDR3 region has the DNA TGTGCCAGCAGTCCAGACGGGAGTGGGGATACGCAGTATTTT. The full variable domain, with the rest looked up from reference TRBV28 and TRBJ2-3, is DVKVTQSSRYLVKRTGEKVFLECVQDMDHENMFWYRQDPGLGLRLIYFSYDVKMKEKGDIPEGYSVSREKKERFSLILESASTNQTSMYLCASSPDGSGDTQYFGPGTRLTVL.

This clonotype was counted many times. V usage is TRBV4-1 and J usage is TRBJ1-1; D perhaps matches TRBD1 (6 bases). Trimming cost V 0 bases and J 3 bases, with 11 bases left between them. Germline CDR1 and CDR2: MGHRA and YSYEKL. This CDR3 spans 15 amino acids. The CDR3 spells CASSQDSGADTEAFF. CDR3 sequence (DNA): TGCGCCAGCAGCCAAGACTCGGGGGCCGACACTGAAGCTTTCTTT.

The chain couples TRBV9 to TRBJ2-1; D is ambiguous. CDR1 and CDR2 from the germline V gene are SGDLS and YYNGEE. The germline V and J ends were trimmed by 4 bases and 8 bases, with 13 bases remaining between them. The CDR3 covers 13 residues. The CDR3 DNA is TGTGCCAGCAGCCCTTCCTTTTTGGATGAGCAGTTCTTC. It codes for CASSPSFLDEQFF.

The chain couples TRBV7-8 to TRBJ2-7; 10 bases agree with TRBD2. The J segment lost 2 bases and the V segment lost 4 bases, leaving 5 bases of the junction unmatched. Germline CDR1 and CDR2: SGHVS and FQNEAQ. The CDR3 covers 15 residues. Written as DNA, the CDR3 is TGTGCCAGCAGCTCGACTAGCGGGTCTCCCTACGAGCAGTACTTC. Protein sequence: CASSSTSGSPYEQYF.

The chain links TRBV29-1 to TRBJ1-2; 8 bases align to TRBD1. V lost 7 bases and J lost 8; bases outside the gene matches: 9. Germline CDR1 is SQVTM and CDR2 is ANQGSEA. The length of the CDR3 is 12 residues. The CDR3 here is CSGYQGAQGYTF. The DNA for the CDR3 is TGCAGCGGGTATCAGGGGGCACAAGGCTACACCTTC.

This clonotype has at least ten counts. The CDR3: CASSYQAGGSGNEQFF. CDR3 DNA sequence: TGCGCCAGCAGCTACCAAGCGGGAGGGTCTGGCAATGAGCAGTTCTTC. The chain uses TRBV5-1 and TRBJ2-1; 10 positions match TRBD2. With 3 bases clipped from V and 6 bases from J, the junction kept 9 bases outside the gene matches. Per germline, CDR1 SGHRS and CDR2 YFSETQ. CDR3 size: 16 residues.

This clonotype was seen a handful of times. This chain joins TRBV3-1 and TRBJ2-5; the D gene is possibly TRBD1 (6 bases). Germline V lookup: CDR1 LGHDT, CDR2 YNNKEL (reference sequence). The V and J ends lost 0 bases and 4 bases respectively, with 12 bases between them. This CDR3 comprises 15 residues. The CDR3 nucleotides read TGTGCCAGCAGCCAAGATCTCAGGGGAAGAGAGACCCAGTACTTC. Amino acids: CASSQDLRGRETQYF.

This clonotype appeared a few times. CDR3: CATSDSGTSGGYTDTQYF. The CDR3 DNA follows: TGTGCCACCAGTGACTCCGGGACTAGCGGGGGGTACACAGATACGCAGTATTTT. The chain has TRBV24-1 and TRBJ2-3, with 15 bases aligning to TRBD2. The germline V gene encodes CDR1 KGHDR and CDR2 SFDVKD. The CDR3 totals 18 residues. Trimming removed 4 bases from V and 2 bases from J; junction bases left unmatched: 6.

This clonotype turned up a few times. The genes are TRBV29-1 and TRBJ2-7; TRBD1 matches at 10 bases. CDR1 is SQVTM and CDR2 is ANQGSEA in the germline V gene. The CDR3 covers 14 residues. V lost 5 bases to trimming and J lost 5 bases; unmatched junction nucleotides: 9. CDR3 sequence (DNA): TGCAGCGTTAGTCCGGGACAGGGGATCAACGAGCAGTACTTC. Amino acid sequence: CSVSPGQGINEQYF.

This clonotype appeared a few times. This chain joins TRBV28 and TRBJ2-7, with TRBD1 identical over 8 bases. Germline CDR1 and CDR2: MDHEN and SYDVKM. The CDR3 runs 15 residues. Losses at the gene ends were 1 base for V and 6 bases for J; bases not matched to a gene: 8. The CDR3 protein is CASSLSGGSFREQYF. DNA of the CDR3: TGTGCCAGCAGTTTATCAGGGGGCTCATTTCGCGAGCAGTACTTC. The full variable domain, its missing parts supplied by reference TRBV28 and TRBJ2-7, is DVKVTQSSRYLVKRTGEKVFLECVQDMDHENMFWYRQDPGLGLRLIYFSYDVKMKEKGDIPEGYSVSREKKERFSLILESASTNQTSMYLCASSLSGGSFREQYFGPGTRLTVT.

This chain uses TRBV5-1 with TRBJ2-1, with D possibly matching TRBD1 (5 bases). Germline CDR1 SGHRS, CDR2 YFSETQ. The germline V and J ends were trimmed by 6 bases and 0 bases, with 13 bases remaining between them. The CDR3 runs 15 residues. The CDR3 DNA follows: TGCGCCAGCACCCAGGGTACCTACTCCTACAATGAGCAGTTCTTC. This encodes CASTQGTYSYNEQFF.

This clonotype was seen more than once but under ten times. The gene calls are TRBV7-8 and TRBJ1-2; the D is unclear. V was pared by 8 bases and J by 2 bases, with 15 bases between. Germline V gene lookup returns CDR1 SGHVS and CDR2 FQNEAQ. The CDR3 spans 14 residues. In DNA, the CDR3 is TGTGCCAGCTCCCCCCCCCAAGAAAACTATGGCTACACCTTC. It yields the protein CASSPPQENYGYTF.

Many counts were recorded for this clonotype. This rearrangement joins TRBV5-1 to TRBJ2-3; no firm D call. V lost 2 bases and J 2 bases, leaving 6 bases between the germline ends. CDR3 size: 13 residues. Germline V gene data show CDR1 as SGHRS and CDR2 as YFSETQ. The chain's CDR3 is CASSFATTDTQYF. CDR3 DNA sequence: TGCGCCAGCAGCTTCGCAACCACAGATACGCAGTATTTT. Looking up the rest from reference TRBV5-1 and TRBJ2-3 gives the full variable domain: KAGVTQTPRYLIKTRGQQVTLSCSPISGHRSVSWYQQTPGQGLQFLFEYFSETQRNKGNFPGRFSGRQFSNSRSEMNVSTLELGDSALYLCASSFATTDTQYFGPGTRLTVL.

In this sample, this clonotype turned up a few times. The rearrangement links TRBV5-5 to TRBJ2-7; D is ambiguous. CDR3 length: 13 residues. The V and J ends lost 2 bases and 7 bases respectively, with 13 bases between them. Germline V gene sequence: CDR1 SGHKS, CDR2 YYEKEE (reference sequence). The CDR3 loop reads CASSFVQEREQYF. The CDR3 nucleotides read TGTGCCAGCAGCTTTGTTCAGGAACGGGAGCAGTACTTC. Complete variable domain (other parts from reference TRBV5-5 and TRBJ2-7): DAGVTQSPTHLIKTRGQQVTLRCSPISGHKSVSWYQQVLGQGPQFIFQYYEKEERGRGNFPDRFSARQFPNYSSELNVNALLLGDSALYLCASSFVQEREQYFGPGTRLTVT.

This clonotype was found a few times. The chain uses TRBV4-2 and TRBJ1-2; D not certain. Germline CDR1 reads LGHNA; CDR2 reads YNFKEQ. There are 14 residues in the CDR3. Trimming stripped 0 bases from V and 3 bases from J, with 8 bases between. The chain's CDR3 is CASSQDGADYGYTF. The CDR3 coding sequence is TGTGCCAGCAGCCAAGATGGAGCGGACTATGGCTACACCTTC.

The sample holds a few counts of this clonotype. The chain couples TRBV10-3 to TRBJ1-6, with TRBD1 matching over 8 bases. Germline V CDR1 and CDR2: ENHRY, SYGVKD. This CDR3 has 15 amino acids. The junction had 12 bases not matched to a gene; V was cut back by 10 bases and J by 7 bases. CDR3 loop: CATTTGGLSNSPLHF. In DNA form, the CDR3 reads TGTGCCACTACCACAGGGGGACTGTCGAATTCACCCCTCCACTTT.